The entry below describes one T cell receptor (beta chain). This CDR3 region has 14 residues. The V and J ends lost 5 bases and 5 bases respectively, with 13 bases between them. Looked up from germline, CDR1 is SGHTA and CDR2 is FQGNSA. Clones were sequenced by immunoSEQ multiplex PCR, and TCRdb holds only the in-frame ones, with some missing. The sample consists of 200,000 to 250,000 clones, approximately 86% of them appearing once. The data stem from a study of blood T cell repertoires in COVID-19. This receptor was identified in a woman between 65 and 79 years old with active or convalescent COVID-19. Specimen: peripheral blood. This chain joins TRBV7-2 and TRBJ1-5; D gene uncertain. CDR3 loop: CASSQEGGYQPQHF. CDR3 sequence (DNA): TGTGCCAGCAGCCAGGAGGGCGGCTATCAGCCCCAGCATTTT.